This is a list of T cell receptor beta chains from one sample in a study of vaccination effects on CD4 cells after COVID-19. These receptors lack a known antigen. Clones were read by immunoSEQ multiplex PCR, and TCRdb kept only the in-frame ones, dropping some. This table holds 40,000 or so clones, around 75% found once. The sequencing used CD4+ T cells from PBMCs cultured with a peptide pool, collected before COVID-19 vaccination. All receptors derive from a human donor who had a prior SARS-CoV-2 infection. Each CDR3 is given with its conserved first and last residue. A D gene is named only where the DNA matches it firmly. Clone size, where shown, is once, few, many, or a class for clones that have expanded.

CDR3: CATSRDQGGLNTEAFF
DNA: TGTGCCACCAGCAGAGATCAGGGAGGGCTGAACACTGAAGCTTTCTTT
J: TRBJ1-1
V: TRBV15
D: .
size: .

CDR3: CASSLWGGAGELFF
DNA: TGTGCCAGCAGTTTATGGGGAGGAGCCGGGGAGCTGTTTTTT
J: TRBJ2-2
V: TRBV6-5
D: .
size: .

CDR3: CASSVFGQGASEQYF
DNA: TGTGCCAGCAGTGTATTCGGTCAGGGGGCTAGCGAGCAGTACTTC
J: TRBJ2-7
V: TRBV2
D: TRBD1
size: .

CDR3: CASKLYFNTEAFF
DNA: TGTGCCAGCAAACTGTACTTCAACACTGAAGCTTTCTTT
J: TRBJ1-1
V: TRBV27
D: .
size: .

CDR3: CATSRGTRNQPQHF
DNA: TGTGCCACCAGCAGGGGAACCCGCAATCAGCCCCAGCATTTT
J: TRBJ1-5
V: TRBV15
D: .
size: .

CDR3: CASSRTGGTDTQYF
DNA: TGTGCCAGCAGTCGCACAGGGGGCACAGATACGCAGTATTTT
J: TRBJ2-3
V: TRBV2
D: TRBD1
size: .

CDR3: CASSLTGSSYNEQFF
DNA: TGTGCCAGCAGTTTGACAGGGAGCTCCTACAATGAGCAGTTCTTC
J: TRBJ2-1
V: TRBV2
D: TRBD1
size: .

CDR3: CASSPASSYNEQFF
DNA: TGTGCCAGCAGCCCAGCGAGCTCCTACAATGAGCAGTTCTTC
J: TRBJ2-1
V: TRBV7-9
D: .
size: .

CDR3: CASSLVRQPQHF
DNA: TGTGCCAGCAGTTTAGTCCGGCAGCCCCAGCATTTT
J: TRBJ1-5
V: TRBV28
D: .
size: few

CDR3: CAWSWGGTNTGELFF
DNA: TGTGCCTGGAGTTGGGGGGGTACGAACACCGGGGAGCTGTTTTTT
J: TRBJ2-2
V: TRBV30
D: TRBD2
size: once

CDR3: CASSYAANQPQHF
DNA: TGTGCCAGCAGTTACGCTGCCAATCAGCCCCAGCATTTT
J: TRBJ1-5
V: TRBV6-5
D: .
size: .

CDR3: CASSIMEGRVTEAFF
DNA: TGTGCCAGCAGCATTATGGAGGGGCGAGTCACTGAAGCTTTCTTT
J: TRBJ1-1
V: TRBV11-2
D: .
size: .

CDR3: CASSSDRAGTQYF
DNA: TGTGCCAGCAGCTCTGACAGGGCCGGGACCCAGTACTTC
J: TRBJ2-5
V: TRBV7-3
D: TRBD1
size: few

CDR3: CASSFQGADTQYF
DNA: TGTGCCAGCAGCTTCCAAGGGGCAGATACGCAGTATTTT
J: TRBJ2-3
V: TRBV7-2
D: .
size: .

CDR3: CASSQGPGHYNQPQHF
DNA: TGTGCCAGCAGCCAAGGCCCCGGACACTACAATCAGCCCCAGCATTTT
J: TRBJ1-5
V: TRBV3-1/TRBV3-2
D: .
size: .

CDR3: CAWSPRRNTEAFF
DNA: TGTGCCTGGAGCCCCCGCCGGAACACTGAAGCTTTCTTT
J: TRBJ1-1
V: TRBV30
D: .
size: few

CDR3: CASSPDREDEKLFF
DNA: TGTGCCAGCAGCCCGGACAGGGAAGATGAAAAACTGTTTTTT
J: TRBJ1-4
V: TRBV7-9
D: TRBD1
size: .

CDR3: CASSSIGQSYNEQFF
DNA: TGTGCCAGCAGCTCCATTGGACAATCCTACAATGAGCAGTTCTTC
J: TRBJ2-1
V: TRBV7-2
D: .
size: once

CDR3: CASSFQGENYNEQFF
DNA: TGTGCCAGCAGCTTCCAAGGGGAGAATTACAATGAGCAGTTCTTC
J: TRBJ2-1
V: TRBV7-9
D: .
size: medium-sized

CDR3: CASGLGFHEGPETQYF
DNA: TGTGCTAGTGGTTTGGGGTTTCATGAGGGCCCGGAGACCCAGTACTTC
J: TRBJ2-5
V: TRBV12-5
D: .
size: .

CDR3: CAWSGTPGQGTSYEQYF
DNA: TGTGCCTGGAGTGGAACCCCGGGACAGGGAACCTCCTACGAGCAGTACTTC
J: TRBJ2-7
V: TRBV30
D: TRBD1
size: .

CDR3: CASSVRHSYNEQFF
DNA: TGTGCCAGCAGTGTCCGGCATTCCTACAATGAGCAGTTCTTC
J: TRBJ2-1
V: TRBV6-4
D: .
size: once

CDR3: CASSEGFSYGYTF
DNA: TGCGCCAGCAGTGAGGGATTCAGCTATGGCTACACCTTC
J: TRBJ1-2
V: TRBV10-1
D: .
size: .

CDR3: CAISDVGGVQPQHF
DNA: TGTGCCATCAGTGATGTGGGGGGGGTACAGCCCCAGCATTTT
J: TRBJ1-5
V: TRBV10-3
D: .
size: .

CDR3: CASSARGTGNEKLFF
DNA: TGTGCCAGCAGCGCCCGCGGGACAGGGAATGAAAAACTGTTTTTT
J: TRBJ1-4
V: TRBV5-4
D: TRBD1
size: .

CDR3: CASFTRWEGSGVNEKLFF
DNA: TGTGCCAGCTTTACGCGGTGGGAGGGTTCGGGAGTTAATGAGAAACTGTTTTTT
J: TRBJ1-4
V: TRBV27
D: .
size: .

CDR3: CASSLQGEAFF
DNA: TGTGCCAGCAGCCTCCAGGGTGAAGCTTTCTTT
J: TRBJ1-1
V: TRBV5-4
D: .
size: .

CDR3: CASSRGTTNTGELFF
DNA: TGTGCCAGCAGCCGGGGGACTACGAACACCGGGGAGCTGTTTTTT
J: TRBJ2-2
V: TRBV14
D: TRBD2
size: .

CDR3: CASSERNRRSYEQYF
DNA: TGTGCCAGCAGCGAACGCAACAGGAGATCCTACGAGCAGTACTTC
J: TRBJ2-7
V: TRBV6-6
D: .
size: once

CDR3: CASSLQFSEETQYF
DNA: TGTGCTAGCAGCTTACAATTCAGCGAAGAGACCCAGTACTTC
J: TRBJ2-5
V: TRBV7-7
D: .
size: .

CDR3: CATSDAGLAHFTGELFF
DNA: TGTGCCACCAGTGATGCGGGACTAGCGCACTTCACCGGGGAGCTGTTTTTT
J: TRBJ2-2
V: TRBV24-1
D: TRBD2
size: .

CDR3: CASGRERSDKYF
DNA: TGTGCCAGCGGCCGGGAGAGGTCGGATAAGTACTTC
J: TRBJ2-7
V: TRBV2
D: .
size: .

CDR3: CATSGPKTSGKYEQYF
DNA: TGTGCCACCAGTGGACCTAAGACTAGCGGAAAATACGAGCAGTACTTC
J: TRBJ2-7
V: TRBV24-1
D: TRBD2
size: .

CDR3: CASSHAGEAFF
DNA: TGTGCCAGCAGCCACGCTGGTGAAGCTTTCTTT
J: TRBJ1-1
V: TRBV7-9
D: .
size: .

CDR3: CASTSASGREEQFF
DNA: TGTGCCAGCACATCGGCTAGCGGGAGGGAGGAGCAGTTCTTC
J: TRBJ2-1
V: TRBV6-6
D: TRBD2
size: .

CDR3: CASSSPLSQGNSPLHF
DNA: TGTGCCAGCAGTTCCCCCTTGTCTCAAGGGAATTCACCCCTCCACTTT
J: TRBJ1-6
V: TRBV6-6
D: .
size: .

CDR3: CASSLGHRGTQYF
DNA: TGTGCCAGCAGCTTGGGACATCGAGGGACCCAGTACTTC
J: TRBJ2-5
V: TRBV5-6
D: .
size: .

CDR3: CASSLTSRGNNEQFF
DNA: TGTGCCAGCAGCTTAACGTCCCGGGGAAACAATGAGCAGTTCTTC
J: TRBJ2-1
V: TRBV7-3
D: .
size: .

CDR3: CASSLDRTLYSGANVLTF
DNA: TGCGCCAGCAGCTTGGACAGGACCCTTTACTCTGGGGCCAACGTCCTGACTTTC
J: TRBJ2-6
V: TRBV5-1
D: .
size: .

CDR3: CASSEKRSGGEQFF
DNA: TGTGCCAGCAGCGAGAAGCGAAGTGGGGGGGAGCAGTTCTTC
J: TRBJ2-1
V: TRBV7-2
D: .
size: once

CDR3: CASSSQGADTQYF
DNA: TGCGCCAGCAGCTCGCAGGGCGCAGATACGCAGTATTTT
J: TRBJ2-3
V: TRBV5-1
D: .
size: .

CDR3: CASSSGQGRETQYF
DNA: TGTGCCAGCAGTTCCGGGCAGGGGAGAGAGACCCAGTACTTC
J: TRBJ2-5
V: TRBV27
D: .
size: .

CDR3: CASSLEWGSTEAFF
DNA: TGCGCCAGCAGCTTGGAATGGGGGAGCACTGAAGCTTTCTTT
J: TRBJ1-1
V: TRBV5-1
D: .
size: .

CDR3: CASSKRAGNYEQYF
DNA: TGTGCCAGCAGCAAGAGGGCTGGGAATTACGAGCAGTACTTC
J: TRBJ2-7
V: TRBV9
D: .
size: .

CDR3: CASSYTRVYSNQPQHF
DNA: TGTGCCAGCAGTTATACCCGAGTATATAGCAATCAGCCCCAGCATTTT
J: TRBJ1-5
V: TRBV6-2/TRBV6-3
D: .
size: .

CDR3: CASSFLGQPQHF
DNA: TGTGCCAGCAGTTTCTTGGGACAGCCCCAGCATTTT
J: TRBJ1-5
V: TRBV27
D: .
size: .

CDR3: CASSLAAGGSYEQYF
DNA: TGCGCCAGCAGCTTGGCGGCAGGGGGCAGCTACGAGCAGTACTTC
J: TRBJ2-7
V: TRBV5-1
D: TRBD1
size: .

CDR3: CASSQEPSGGADTQYF
DNA: TGCGCCAGCAGCCAAGAACCTAGCGGGGGGGCAGATACGCAGTATTTT
J: TRBJ2-3
V: TRBV4-1
D: TRBD2
size: .